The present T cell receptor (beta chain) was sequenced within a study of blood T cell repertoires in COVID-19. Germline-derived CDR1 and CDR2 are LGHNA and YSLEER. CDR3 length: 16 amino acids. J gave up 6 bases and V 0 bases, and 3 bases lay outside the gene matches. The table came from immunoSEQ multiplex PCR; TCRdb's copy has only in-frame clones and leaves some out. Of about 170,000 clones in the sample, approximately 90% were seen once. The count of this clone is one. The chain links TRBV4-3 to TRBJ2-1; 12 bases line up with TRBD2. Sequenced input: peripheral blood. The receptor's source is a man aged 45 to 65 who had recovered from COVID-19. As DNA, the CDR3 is TGCGCCAGCAGCCAAGACGGGACTAGCGGGTTCAATGAGCAGTTCTTC. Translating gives CASSQDGTSGFNEQFF.